A single sample is the source of the 5 T cell receptor beta chains below, sequenced in a study of shared clonotypes between healthy human individuals. Profiled with immunoSEQ multiplex PCR; TCRdb holds only in-frame clones, not every one. The repertoire includes around 1.1 million clones, about 72% of them detected once, and more than 0.85% sits in the top ten. The specimen sequenced was memory CD4+ T cells from PBMCs. This sample's subset: CD45RA-negative fraction. The origin of the receptors is a man younger than 35 in good health. Some clones in this sample may be carry-over from other donors' samples.

This chain connects TRBV5-1 to TRBJ2-1, with 15 bases that match TRBD2. The CDR3 has 16 residues. The junction had 4 bases not matched to a gene; V was cut back by 0 bases and J by 9 bases. The V gene's germline CDR1 is SGHRS and CDR2 YFSETQ. The CDR3 here is CASSLDWTSGRGEQFF. CDR3 DNA sequence: TGCGCCAGCAGCTTGGATTGGACTAGCGGGAGGGGTGAGCAGTTCTTC.

This chain links TRBV7-2 with TRBJ1-2; no reliable D call. The CDR3 has 13 amino acids. The V gene's germline CDR1 is SGHTA and CDR2 FQGNSA. The V gene lost 1 base and the J gene lost 8 bases, with 11 bases spanning the gap. The CDR3 DNA follows: TGTGCCAGCAGCTTAGTAGGGTCGAACGGCTACACCTTC. Its protein is CASSLVGSNGYTF.

The chain employs TRBV7-8 and TRBJ2-1, with 8 bases matching TRBD2. V lost 4 bases, J lost 7 bases, and 12 bases stayed unmatched. There are 16 residues in the CDR3. Germline lookup yields CDR1 SGHVS and CDR2 FQNEAQ. In DNA form, the CDR3 reads TGTGCCAGCAGCTCTCCGACTAGCGCCCCCGGTAATGAGCAGTTCTTC. Translation: CASSSPTSAPGNEQFF.

This clone was counted once. The sample holds other DNA sequences that translate to the same CDR3. J is TRBJ2-3 and V is TRBV7-3; 8 positions agree with TRBD2. The CDR3 is 18 amino acids. V shed 2 bases and J 6 bases; nucleotides not matched to a gene: 16. Germline lookup yields CDR1 SGHTA and CDR2 FQGTGA. CDR3 in amino acids: CASSLRGRLATFTDTQYF. Written as DNA, the CDR3 is TGTGCCAGCAGCTTACGGGGTAGACTAGCGACCTTCACGGATACGCAGTATTTT. Together with reference TRBV7-3 and TRBJ2-3, the CDR3 gives the full variable domain: GAGVSQTPSNKVTEKGKYVELRCDPISGHTALYWYRQSLGQGPEFLIYFQGTGAADDSGLPNDRFFAVRPEGSVSTLKIQRTERGDSAVYLCASSLRGRLATFTDTQYFGPGTRLTVL.

This clone has a single count. This rearrangement joins TRBV6-5 to TRBJ2-7; the D gene could be TRBD1 or TRBD2 (5 bases each). V was clipped by 6 bases and J by 2 bases, with 17 bases between them. The CDR3 extends over 15 amino acids. CDR1 is MNHEY and CDR2 is SVGAGI in the germline V gene. For the CDR3, the DNA is TGTGCCAGCAGCCAACACCGGGGCGAGACCTACGAGCAGTACTTC. Its protein product is CASSQHRGETYEQYF.